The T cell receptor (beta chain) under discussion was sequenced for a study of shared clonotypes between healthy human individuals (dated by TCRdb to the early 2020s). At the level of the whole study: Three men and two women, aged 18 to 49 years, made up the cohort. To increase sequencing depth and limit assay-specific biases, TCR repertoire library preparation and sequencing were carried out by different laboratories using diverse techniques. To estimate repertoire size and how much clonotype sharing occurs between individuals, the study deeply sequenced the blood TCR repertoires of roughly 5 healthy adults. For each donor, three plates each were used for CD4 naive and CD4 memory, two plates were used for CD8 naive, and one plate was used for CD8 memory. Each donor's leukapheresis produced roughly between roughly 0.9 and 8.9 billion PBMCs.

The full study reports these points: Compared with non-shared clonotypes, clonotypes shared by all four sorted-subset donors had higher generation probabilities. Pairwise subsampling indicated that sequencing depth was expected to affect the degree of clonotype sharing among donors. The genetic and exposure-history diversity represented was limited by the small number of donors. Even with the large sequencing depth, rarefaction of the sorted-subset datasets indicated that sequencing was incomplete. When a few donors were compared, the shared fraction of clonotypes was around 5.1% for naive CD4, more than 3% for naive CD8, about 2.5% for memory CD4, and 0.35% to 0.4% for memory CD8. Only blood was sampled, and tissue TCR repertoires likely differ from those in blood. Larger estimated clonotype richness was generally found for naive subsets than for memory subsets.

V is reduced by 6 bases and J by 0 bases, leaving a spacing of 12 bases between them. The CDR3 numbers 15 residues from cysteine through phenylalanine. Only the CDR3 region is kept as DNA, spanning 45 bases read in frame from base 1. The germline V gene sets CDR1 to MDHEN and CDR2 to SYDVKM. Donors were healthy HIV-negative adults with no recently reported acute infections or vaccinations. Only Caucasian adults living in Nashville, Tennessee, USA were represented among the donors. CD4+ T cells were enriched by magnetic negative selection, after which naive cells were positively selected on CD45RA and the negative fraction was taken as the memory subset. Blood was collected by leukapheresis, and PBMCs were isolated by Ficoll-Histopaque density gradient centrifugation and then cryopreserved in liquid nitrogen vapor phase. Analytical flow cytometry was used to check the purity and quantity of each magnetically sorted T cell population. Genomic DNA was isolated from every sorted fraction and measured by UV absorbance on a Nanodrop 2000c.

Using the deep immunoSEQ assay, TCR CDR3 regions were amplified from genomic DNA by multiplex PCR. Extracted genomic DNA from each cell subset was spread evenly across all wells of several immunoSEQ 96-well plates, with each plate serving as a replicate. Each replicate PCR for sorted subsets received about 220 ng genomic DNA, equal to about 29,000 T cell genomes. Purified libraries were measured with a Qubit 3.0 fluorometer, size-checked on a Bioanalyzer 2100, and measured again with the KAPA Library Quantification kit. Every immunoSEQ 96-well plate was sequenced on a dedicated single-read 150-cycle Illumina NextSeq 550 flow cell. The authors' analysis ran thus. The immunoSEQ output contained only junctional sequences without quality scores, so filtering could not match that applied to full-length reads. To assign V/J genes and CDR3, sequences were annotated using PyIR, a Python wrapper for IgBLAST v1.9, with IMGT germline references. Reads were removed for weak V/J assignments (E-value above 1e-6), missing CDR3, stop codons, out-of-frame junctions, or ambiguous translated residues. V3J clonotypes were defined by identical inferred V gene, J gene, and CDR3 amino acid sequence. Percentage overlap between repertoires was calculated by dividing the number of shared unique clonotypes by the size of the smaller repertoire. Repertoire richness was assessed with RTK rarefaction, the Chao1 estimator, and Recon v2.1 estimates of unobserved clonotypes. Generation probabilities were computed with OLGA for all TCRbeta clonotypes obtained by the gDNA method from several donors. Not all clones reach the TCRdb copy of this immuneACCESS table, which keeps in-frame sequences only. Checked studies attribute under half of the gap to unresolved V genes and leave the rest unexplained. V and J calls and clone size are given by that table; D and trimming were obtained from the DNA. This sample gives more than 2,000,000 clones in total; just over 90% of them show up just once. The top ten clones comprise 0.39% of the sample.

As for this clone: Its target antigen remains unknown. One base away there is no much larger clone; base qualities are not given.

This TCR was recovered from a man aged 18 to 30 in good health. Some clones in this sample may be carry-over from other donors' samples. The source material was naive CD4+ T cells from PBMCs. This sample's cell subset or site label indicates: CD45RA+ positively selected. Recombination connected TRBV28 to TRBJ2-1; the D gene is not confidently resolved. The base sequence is TGTGCCAGCAGCCGAAGGGCGGTCTCCTACAATGAGCAGTTCTTC. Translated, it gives CASSRRAVSYNEQFF.